A selection of T cell receptor beta chains follows, all from one sample in a study of metastatic and nonmetastatic thyroid tumors. MiXCR reprocessed the PCR reads for TCRdb. The data show 10,000 to 15,000 clones, with under 35% seen just once and about 19% held by the top ten. Material for sequencing was tumor tissue. Receptors were obtained from a female donor with papillary thyroid cancer or a benign thyroid nodule (not recorded which). Some clones in this sample may be carry-over from other donors' samples. Both conserved end residues are part of each CDR3. Each record gives: V gene, J gene, clone size, D gene, CDR3 protein, CDR3 DNA. The D gene is left open where the match is weak. Size values are once, few and many counts, or a class for expanded clones, and some rows have none.

v_gene: TRBV7-9; j_gene: TRBJ2-1; abundance: many; d_gene: -; CDR3aa: CASSLDRSYNEQFF; CDR3nt: TGTGCCAGCAGCTTAGACAGATCCTACAATGAGCAGTTCTTC
v_gene: TRBV15; j_gene: TRBJ2-1; abundance: many; d_gene: -; CDR3aa: CATSRDRALLNEQFF; CDR3nt: TGTGCCACCAGCAGAGATCGCGCACTCTTAAATGAGCAGTTCTTC
v_gene: TRBV20-1; j_gene: TRBJ2-7; abundance: -; d_gene: -; CDR3aa: CSARAAQGGYEQYF; CDR3nt: TGCAGTGCTAGAGCCGCTCAGGGGGGCTACGAGCAGTACTTC
v_gene: TRBV3-1; j_gene: TRBJ1-2; abundance: many; d_gene: TRBD1; CDR3aa: CASSLGQGMGGYTF; CDR3nt: TGTGCCAGCAGCCTCGGACAGGGGATGGGTGGCTACACCTTC
v_gene: TRBV20-1; j_gene: TRBJ1-1; abundance: -; d_gene: -; CDR3aa: CSAEPGYRAIIGPFF; CDR3nt: TGCAGTGCTGAACCGGGGTACAGGGCTATAATCGGACCTTTCTTT
v_gene: TRBV28; j_gene: TRBJ1-2; abundance: few; d_gene: TRBD1; CDR3aa: CASSGQERGGNYGYTF; CDR3nt: TGTGCCAGTTCCGGACAGGAACGGGGGGGAAACTATGGCTACACCTTC
v_gene: TRBV20-1; j_gene: TRBJ2-1; abundance: many; d_gene: TRBD2; CDR3aa: CSARDPSGREYNEQFF; CDR3nt: TGCAGTGCTAGAGATCCTAGCGGGAGAGAATACAATGAGCAGTTCTTC
v_gene: TRBV5-1; j_gene: TRBJ1-2; abundance: -; d_gene: -; CDR3aa: CASSSGADGYTF; CDR3nt: TGCGCCAGCAGCTCGGGGGCCGACGGCTACACCTTC
v_gene: TRBV6-1; j_gene: TRBJ2-3; abundance: -; d_gene: TRBD2; CDR3aa: CASSASGSTDTQYF; CDR3nt: TGTGCCAGCAGTGCTAGCGGGAGCACAGATACGCAGTATTTT
v_gene: TRBV20-1; j_gene: TRBJ2-2; abundance: medium-sized; d_gene: TRBD1; CDR3aa: CSASSGTGGTGELFF; CDR3nt: TGCAGTGCTTCTTCCGGGACAGGGGGCACCGGGGAGCTGTTTTTT
v_gene: TRBV4-1; j_gene: TRBJ2-7; abundance: many; d_gene: -; CDR3aa: CASSQEAGWGEQYF; CDR3nt: TGCGCCAGCAGCCAAGAGGCGGGGTGGGGGGAGCAGTACTTC
v_gene: TRBV6-1; j_gene: TRBJ2-6; abundance: many; d_gene: TRBD1; CDR3aa: CASRSGGGGGANVLTF; CDR3nt: TGTGCCAGCCGGTCAGGGGGCGGAGGTGGGGCCAACGTCCTGACTTTC
v_gene: TRBV4-3; j_gene: TRBJ2-7; abundance: -; d_gene: -; CDR3aa: CASSQVGRYEQYF; CDR3nt: TGCGCCAGCAGCCAAGTGGGGCGATACGAGCAGTACTTC
v_gene: TRBV3-1; j_gene: TRBJ1-3; abundance: many; d_gene: -; CDR3aa: CASSPSWRSGNTIYF; CDR3nt: TGTGCCAGCAGCCCGTCATGGCGCTCTGGAAACACCATATATTTT
v_gene: TRBV20-1; j_gene: TRBJ1-1; abundance: many; d_gene: -; CDR3aa: CSARDNTEAFF; CDR3nt: TGCAGTGCTAGAGATAACACTGAAGCTTTCTTT
v_gene: TRBV28; j_gene: TRBJ1-3; abundance: few; d_gene: TRBD1; CDR3aa: CASSPGQGTTIYF; CDR3nt: TGTGCCAGCAGTCCGGGACAGGGTACCACCATATATTTT
v_gene: TRBV6-1; j_gene: TRBJ2-7; abundance: -; d_gene: -; CDR3aa: CASRTPRGGIYEQYF; CDR3nt: TGTGCCAGCAGGACCCCGAGAGGGGGTATCTACGAGCAGTACTTC
v_gene: TRBV18; j_gene: TRBJ2-3; abundance: many; d_gene: TRBD2; CDR3aa: CASSPLGQGATSGRPDTQYF; CDR3nt: TGTGCCAGCTCACCACTAGGACAGGGGGCGACTAGCGGGAGGCCAGATACGCAGTATTTT
v_gene: TRBV11-2; j_gene: TRBJ2-7; abundance: -; d_gene: -; CDR3aa: CASRFGDDYEQYF; CDR3nt: TGTGCCAGCAGGTTCGGGGACGACTACGAGCAGTACTTC
v_gene: TRBV6-2/TRBV6-3; j_gene: TRBJ2-7; abundance: -; d_gene: -; CDR3aa: CASSYASWEQYF; CDR3nt: TGTGCCAGCAGTTACGCTAGCTGGGAGCAGTACTTC
v_gene: TRBV6-1; j_gene: TRBJ2-7; abundance: -; d_gene: -; CDR3aa: CASSLLDTHYEQYF; CDR3nt: TGTGCCAGCAGTCTCCTGGACACCCACTACGAGCAGTACTTC
v_gene: TRBV19; j_gene: TRBJ1-6; abundance: many; d_gene: -; CDR3aa: CASSQRENSPLHF; CDR3nt: TGTGCCAGTAGTCAGAGGGAGAATTCACCCCTCCACTTT
v_gene: TRBV3-1; j_gene: TRBJ1-3; abundance: -; d_gene: TRBD1; CDR3aa: CASSLGEGGHTIYF; CDR3nt: TGTGCCAGCAGCCTTGGAGAAGGGGGCCACACCATATATTTT
v_gene: TRBV3-1; j_gene: TRBJ2-7; abundance: many; d_gene: -; CDR3aa: CASSQHTGHYEQYF; CDR3nt: TGTGCCAGCAGCCAACATACGGGCCACTACGAGCAGTACTTC
v_gene: TRBV12-5; j_gene: TRBJ1-5; abundance: many; d_gene: -; CDR3aa: CASGLVLDRDPGQPQHF; CDR3nt: TGTGCTAGTGGTTTGGTACTCGATAGGGACCCAGGTCAGCCCCAGCATTTT
v_gene: TRBV24-1; j_gene: TRBJ2-2; abundance: -; d_gene: -; CDR3aa: CATSDPPGAGELFF; CDR3nt: TGTGCCACCAGTGATCCCCCAGGGGCCGGGGAGCTGTTTTTT
v_gene: TRBV5-6; j_gene: TRBJ1-2; abundance: -; d_gene: TRBD1; CDR3aa: CASSLDTDRRPSYGYTF; CDR3nt: TGTGCCAGCAGCCTCGATACGGACAGGCGCCCTTCCTATGGCTACACCTTC
v_gene: TRBV20-1; j_gene: TRBJ2-7; abundance: medium-sized; d_gene: -; CDR3aa: CSASRGSYEQYF; CDR3nt: TGCAGTGCTAGTAGGGGCTCCTACGAGCAGTACTTC
v_gene: TRBV18; j_gene: TRBJ2-3; abundance: many; d_gene: TRBD2; CDR3aa: CASSPPGGSFPDTQYF; CDR3nt: TGTGCCAGCTCACCACCGGGCGGGAGCTTCCCAGATACGCAGTATTTT
v_gene: TRBV19; j_gene: TRBJ2-6; abundance: -; d_gene: -; CDR3aa: CASSFLYSGANVLTF; CDR3nt: TGTGCCAGTAGTTTTCTTTACTCTGGGGCCAACGTCCTGACTTTC
v_gene: TRBV9; j_gene: TRBJ2-1; abundance: many; d_gene: -; CDR3aa: CASSVRLNNEQFF; CDR3nt: TGTGCCAGCAGCGTACGACTCAACAATGAGCAGTTCTTC